This TCR beta chain was sequenced during a study of circulating CD8 cells and anti-PD-1 response in melanoma. Study summary: Anti-PD-1 was first-line therapy for about 50% of the 13 patients. Response groups: complete/partial responders versus stable/progressive non-responders.

This clonotype is judged large (0.1 to 1%). The target antigen is unknown. The CDR3 length is 13 residues. Trimming shortened V by 5 bases and J by 3 bases, and 10 bases separated the two germline ends. Germline values: CDR1 SQVTM, CDR2 ANQGSEA. TCR libraries were prepared from around 15 ng of total RNA with the QIAseq Immune Repertoire TCR panel. TCRdb used MiXCR to reprocess the reads, holding one entry per CDR3 protein. In the table there are around 480 distinct CDR3 sequences, about 5.5% of which are singletons. Study findings and constraints: At M1, fewer than 7% of TRB clonotypes appeared in multiple subsets.

Live CD3+CD8+TCRalphabeta+ cells were sorted into four subsets by PD-1 and/or TIGIT. The chain links TRBV29-1 to TRBJ2-2, with D hard to call. The source of this sequence is a human donor with melanoma. The sample here was CD8+ T cells from PBMCs, taken at baseline or after one month of anti-PD-1 therapy (not recorded which). The CDR3 sequence is CSVKAGDTGELFF. As DNA, the CDR3 is TGCAGCGTTAAGGCTGGGGACACCGGGGAGCTGTTTTTT.